This is a list of T cell receptor beta chains from one sample in a study of CD8+ T cells in alopecia areata. The repertoire was sequenced with immunoSEQ multiplex PCR; TCRdb's copy has only in-frame clones and lacks some. The data show 250,000 or so clones, around 67% seen once. The sample here was CD4+ T cells sorted from blood, taken at week 0. The receptors derive from a human donor with alopecia areata. Both conserved end residues are part of each CDR3. The D gene is left open where the match is weak. Size values are once, few and many counts, or a class for expanded clones, and some rows have none.

CASSYRTSSYNSPLHF TGTGCCAGCAGTTACCGGACTAGCTCCTATAATTCACCCCTCCACTTT TRBJ1-6 - TRBV6-5 -
CSVMGLAVEQYF TGCAGCGTTATGGGACTAGCGGTGGAGCAGTACTTC TRBJ2-7 TRBD2 TRBV29-1 -
CAWSPSRVNQPQHF TGTGCCTGGAGTCCAAGTAGGGTGAATCAGCCCCAGCATTTT TRBJ1-5 - TRBV30 -
CASSPGTDQPQHF TGCGCCAGCAGCCCCGGGACAGATCAGCCCCAGCATTTT TRBJ1-5 TRBD1 TRBV4-1 -
CSVVGSNTEAFF TGCAGCGTTGTAGGTTCCAACACTGAAGCTTTCTTT TRBJ1-1 - TRBV29-1 once
CSGTASNTGELFF TGCAGCGGGACAGCCTCGAACACCGGGGAGCTGTTTTTT TRBJ2-2 - TRBV29-1 -
CASSARRRGLSYEQYF TGTGCCAGTAGTGCCCGTCGCAGGGGGTTGAGCTACGAGCAGTACTTC TRBJ2-7 TRBD1 TRBV19 -
CASSLRSDTLNTEAFF TGCGCCAGCAGCTTGAGGAGCGACACCCTTAACACTGAAGCTTTCTTT TRBJ1-1 - TRBV5-1 -
CSVSTRDREQYF TGCAGCGTCTCAACCCGGGATAGGGAGCAGTACTTC TRBJ2-7 - TRBV29-1 few
CSARPSGTTAETQYF TGCAGCGCTCGTCCGAGCGGGACCACGGCGGAGACCCAGTACTTC TRBJ2-5 TRBD2 TRBV29-1 -
CAWSLEIPFF TGTGCCTGGAGTTTGGAGATTCCTTTCTTT TRBJ1-1 - TRBV30 -
CASSPPGQAVNEQYF TGTGCCAGCTCACCACCGGGACAGGCAGTCAACGAGCAGTACTTC TRBJ2-7 TRBD1 TRBV18 -
CASGLVAAVETQYF TGTGCTAGTGGTTTGGTTGCGGCAGTAGAGACCCAGTACTTC TRBJ2-5 - TRBV12-5 -
CASREVEPYNEQFF TGTGCCAGCAGGGAGGTGGAACCGTACAATGAGCAGTTCTTC TRBJ2-1 - TRBV2 -
CASSLLRGTGHGYTF TGTGCCAGCAGCTTACTCCGCGGGACAGGTCATGGCTACACCTTC TRBJ1-2 TRBD1 TRBV6-5 -
CTSSPSEVAGGRTNTGELFF TGCACCAGCAGCCCGTCCGAGGTAGCGGGGGGCCGTACGAACACCGGGGAGCTGTTTTTT TRBJ2-2 - TRBV1 once
CASSRDRDGELFF TGTGCCAGCAGCCGGGACAGGGACGGGGAGCTGTTTTTT TRBJ2-2 TRBD1 TRBV25-1 few
CASSLPGGSSYNEQFF TGTGCCAGCAGCCTCCCCGGCGGCAGTTCCTACAATGAGCAGTTCTTC TRBJ2-1 - TRBV4-2 -
CASSPDRILAYGYTF TGTGCCAGCAGCCCCGACAGGATCCTAGCCTATGGCTACACCTTC TRBJ1-2 - TRBV4-2 -
CAISRGDTQYF TGTGCCATCTCGAGGGGAGATACGCAGTATTTT TRBJ2-3 - TRBV19 many
CASSPRDLDTQYF TGTGCCAGCTCACCGCGGGACCTGGATACGCAGTATTTT TRBJ2-3 - TRBV18 -
CASVEDRGYGYTF TGTGCCAGCGTAGAGGACAGGGGCTATGGCTACACCTTC TRBJ1-2 TRBD1 TRBV6-1 -
CSVGQGGDTEAFF TGCAGCGTTGGACAGGGCGGGGACACTGAAGCTTTCTTT TRBJ1-1 TRBD1 TRBV29-1 -
CAWSVGLNTEAFF TGTGCCTGGAGTGTAGGGCTGAACACTGAAGCTTTCTTT TRBJ1-1 - TRBV30 -
CASSPLGDQPQHF TGTGCCAGCAGCCCTCTGGGTGATCAGCCCCAGCATTTT TRBJ1-5 - TRBV7-2 -
CASSTLNVRPQHF TGTGCCAGCAGCACCCTGAACGTCAGGCCCCAGCATTTT TRBJ1-5 - TRBV6-6 -
CASSGVFGDSPLHF TGTGCCAGCAGCGGCGTGTTCGGGGATTCACCCCTCCACTTT TRBJ1-6 - TRBV9 -
CASSLQGQETQYF TGTGCCAGCAGCTTACAGGGCCAAGAGACCCAGTACTTC TRBJ2-5 - TRBV7-2 -